Sequencing of this T cell receptor (beta chain) was carried out in a study of blood T cell repertoires in COVID-19. Study context: Sources were T cells, B-cell-depleted T cells, or PBMCs; the material itself was cDNA or gDNA.

Method: immunoSEQ multiplex PCR; TCRdb's copy keeps in-frame clones and lacks some. Of 9,000 to 13,000 clones listed, 80% to 90% are singletons. This clone has only a few counts. This TCR came from a human donor in a cohort sampled during active COVID-19. The sample taken for sequencing was peripheral blood.

The CDR3 protein is CASSPNPRQGNSPLHF. CDR3 in DNA: TGTGCCAGCAGCCCGAACCCCCGACAGGGAAATTCACCCCTCCACTTT. V is TRBV5-6 and J is TRBJ1-6, with 7 bases fitting TRBD1. The junction had 11 bases not matched to a gene; V was cut back by 4 bases and J by 7 bases. Germline assignment: CDR1 SGHDT and CDR2 YYEEEE. This CDR3 region has 16 residues.